This T cell receptor (beta chain) was captured in a study of blood T cells in healthy people across ages. About the research overall: Capturing about one barcoded beta molecule per two T cells was achieved by template switching.

Note on this clonotype: Its antigen is unidentified.

Through a sample-barcoded 5' primer and a J-beta primer mix, a second PCR was run for about 6 to 12 cycles. TCRdb reanalysed the 5' RACE reads using MiXCR and keeps one entry per CDR3 protein. The sample has about 1 million distinct CDR3 sequences, around 45% seen once; the top ten hold approximately 17%. Study-level results: No conclusive comparison of naive versus antigen-experienced cells was possible with unsorted PBMCs.

Germline CDR1 SGHVS, CDR2 FQNEAQ. The V end was cut by 3 bases, the J end by 1 base, with 17 bases between. The CDR3 sequence is 17 residues long. This TCR was recovered from a woman aged 60 to 75 in good health. The sequencing sample was made of blood. J is TRBJ2-3 and V is TRBV7-8, with D perhaps matching TRBD2 (6 bases). The CDR3 here is CASSFPRRGGGTDTQYF. The DNA for the CDR3 is TGTGCCAGCAGCTTCCCCCGACGAGGAGGGGGCACAGATACGCAGTATTTT.